A selection of T cell receptor beta chains follows, all from one sample in a study of cytomegalovirus exposure and HLA in healthy donors. Repertoires were generated with immunoSEQ multiplex PCR, while TCRdb's copy carries only in-frame clones and drops some. The sample has more than 130,000 clones; 80% are singletons. Specimen: PBMCs. The receptors come from a young man in good health and CMV-seronegative. Both conserved end residues are part of each CDR3. D genes are given only for firm matches. Size is omitted from some rows. Given values are once, few, many or a class for expanded clones.

TRBJ2-7 | TRBV13 | few | TRBD2 | CASSHLRWGGGYEQYF | TGTGCCAGCAGCCACCTACGCTGGGGGGGTGGCTACGAGCAGTACTTC
TRBJ2-7 | TRBV7-3 | - | TRBD1 | CASSLRAGGSYEQYF | TGTGCCAGCAGCTTAAGGGCAGGGGGCTCCTACGAGCAGTACTTC
TRBJ2-7 | TRBV5-1 | - | - | CASSLGRVAYEQYF | TGCGCCAGCAGCTTGGGCAGGGTAGCCTACGAGCAGTACTTC
TRBJ2-7 | TRBV2 | - | TRBD2 | CASSQTGTSGSMQYF | TGTGCCAGCAGCCAAACCGGGACTAGCGGAAGTATGCAGTACTTC
TRBJ2-6 | TRBV14 | - | - | CASSQDQRFSGANVLTF | TGTGCCAGCAGCCAAGATCAGCGGTTCTCTGGGGCCAACGTCCTGACTTTC
TRBJ1-2 | TRBV7-9 | - | - | CASSLHQTDGYTF | TGTGCCAGCAGCCTACACCAGACAGATGGCTACACCTTC
TRBJ2-1 | TRBV27 | - | - | CASSGPGAAPTNEQFF | TGTGCCAGCAGCGGCCCCGGCGCGGCCCCAACTAATGAGCAGTTCTTC
TRBJ1-5 | TRBV6-1 | - | - | CASALVEGPQNF | TGTGCCAGTGCGTTGGTGGAGGGGCCCCAGAATTTT
TRBJ2-2 | TRBV5-1 | few | - | CASSLALGPANTGELFF | TGCGCCAGCAGCTTGGCCCTTGGTCCAGCGAACACCGGGGAGCTGTTTTTT
TRBJ1-1 | TRBV14 | - | - | CASSQVSGFMNTEAFF | TGTGCCAGCAGCCAAGTGTCAGGGTTCATGAACACTGAAGCTTTCTTT
TRBJ1-1 | TRBV5-1 | - | - | CASSLVFPGRSQAFF | TGCGCCAGCAGCTTGGTTTTTCCAGGGAGGTCTCAAGCTTTCTTT
TRBJ2-5 | TRBV5-1 | few | TRBD1 | CASSLGQGAGETQYF | TGCGCCAGCAGCCTGGGACAGGGGGCAGGAGAGACCCAGTACTTC
TRBJ2-3 | TRBV6-1 | - | TRBD2 | CASSEAGGHTDTQYF | TGTGCCAGCAGTGAGGCGGGAGGACACACAGATACGCAGTATTTT
TRBJ1-2 | TRBV30 | - | - | CAWGDGTSDGYTF | TGTGCCTGGGGTGACGGGACATCTGATGGCTACACCTTC
TRBJ2-1 | TRBV11-2 | - | TRBD2 | CASSYGWGGTNEQFF | TGTGCCAGCAGCTACGGGTGGGGGGGGACGAATGAGCAGTTCTTC
TRBJ1-1 | TRBV6-5 | - | - | CASSYPSGTEAFF | TGTGCCAGCAGTTACCCTAGTGGGACTGAAGCTTTCTTT
TRBJ2-2 | TRBV28 | few | - | CASRGQINTGELFF | TGTGCCAGCAGGGGACAAATTAACACCGGGGAGCTGTTTTTT
TRBJ2-7 | TRBV2 | - | - | CASSDSGGPYEQYF | TGTGCCAGCAGTGACTCCGGGGGTCCCTACGAGCAGTACTTC
TRBJ1-6 | TRBV10-2 | few | - | CASSDRASVYNSPLHF | TGCGCCAGCAGTGACAGGGCCTCAGTATATAATTCACCCCTCCACTTT
TRBJ1-4 | TRBV7-9 | - | - | CASSLETMGEKLFF | TGTGCCAGCAGCTTAGAAACTATGGGTGAAAAACTGTTTTTT
TRBJ2-1 | TRBV19 | few | TRBD1 | CASSRRTGEQFF | TGTGCCAGTAGTCGACGGACAGGTGAGCAGTTCTTC
TRBJ1-1 | TRBV2 | - | - | CASSDQGLGPEAFF | TGTGCCAGCAGTGATCAGGGGCTTGGGCCTGAAGCTTTCTTT
TRBJ2-2 | TRBV20-1 | - | - | CSALEAGELFF | TGCAGTGCTCTAGAGGCCGGGGAGCTGTTTTTT
TRBJ2-7 | TRBV2 | - | - | CASSEALTGSYEQYF | TGTGCCAGCAGTGAAGCCTTGACAGGTTCCTACGAGCAGTACTTC
TRBJ1-1 | TRBV5-1 | - | - | CASSFKGPTEAFF | TGCGCCAGCAGCTTCAAGGGGCCAACTGAAGCTTTCTTT
TRBJ2-7 | TRBV7-9 | - | TRBD2 | CASSLAAGGPYEQYF | TGTGCCAGCAGCTTAGCGGCGGGAGGGCCCTACGAGCAGTACTTC
TRBJ2-1 | TRBV7-6 | - | - | CASSPGVNEQFF | TGTGCCAGCAGCCCAGGGGTCAATGAGCAGTTCTTC
TRBJ2-5 | TRBV2 | few | TRBD1 | CASTLQTRGLGKETQYF | TGTGCCAGCACCTTGCAGACCAGGGGGTTAGGGAAAGAGACCCAGTACTTC
TRBJ1-2 | TRBV25-1 | - | - | CASSEETNYGYPF | TGTGCCAGCAGTGAAGAAACTAACTATGGCTACCCCTTC
TRBJ2-1 | TRBV28 | - | TRBD2 | CASRGGLAGGHEQFF | TGTGCCAGCAGGGGTGGTCTAGCGGGAGGCCATGAGCAGTTCTTC
TRBJ2-7 | TRBV18 | - | - | CASSPRQTTYEQYF | TGTGCCAGCTCCCCCCGCCAGACTACCTACGAGCAGTACTTC
TRBJ2-2 | TRBV4-1 | - | TRBD2 | CASSQPSGGTGELFF | TGCGCCAGCAGCCAACCTAGCGGGGGCACCGGGGAGCTGTTTTTT
TRBJ2-5 | TRBV18 | - | - | CASSPQETQYF | TGTGCCAGCTCCCCGCAAGAGACCCAGTACTTC
TRBJ2-3 | TRBV6-4 | - | TRBD2 | CASSTTSGGHTQYF | TGTGCCAGCAGTACGACTAGCGGGGGGCATACGCAGTATTTT
TRBJ1-2 | TRBV29-1 | - | TRBD1 | CSVEDWQGATRYGYTF | TGCAGCGTTGAAGATTGGCAGGGGGCGACCCGATATGGCTACACCTTC
TRBJ2-1 | TRBV5-1 | few | TRBD2 | CASTDSGSSYNEQFF | TGCGCCAGCACAGATAGCGGGAGCTCCTACAATGAGCAGTTCTTC
TRBJ2-1 | TRBV28 | - | TRBD2 | CASTTSGSVNEQFF | TGTGCCAGTACGACTAGCGGGAGCGTTAATGAGCAGTTCTTC
TRBJ1-5 | TRBV21-1 | - | - | CASSKVTSQPQHF | TGTGCCAGCAGCAAAGTTACAAGTCAGCCCCAGCATTTT
TRBJ2-1 | TRBV28 | few | TRBD2 | CASSLGLAEYNEQFF | TGTGCCAGCAGTTTGGGACTAGCGGAGTACAATGAGCAGTTCTTC
TRBJ2-3 | TRBV28 | - | - | CASSPLQLRARTDTQYF | TGTGCCAGCAGTCCACTCCAGTTGCGGGCCCGCACAGATACGCAGTATTTT
TRBJ1-5 | TRBV2 | - | TRBD1 | CASSPDRVGQPQHF | TGTGCCAGCAGCCCCGACAGGGTAGGACAGCCCCAGCATTTT
TRBJ1-4 | TRBV15 | - | TRBD1 | CATSRPGWGTGWDEKLFF | TGTGCCACCAGCAGGCCCGGGTGGGGGACAGGCTGGGATGAAAAACTGTTTTTT
TRBJ1-5 | TRBV28 | few | - | CASSSSKRNQPQHF | TGTGCCAGCAGTTCCAGCAAGCGGAATCAGCCCCAGCATTTT
TRBJ2-7 | TRBV7-9 | - | TRBD2 | CSSSLEASGAAEQYF | TGTTCCAGCAGCTTAGAGGCTAGCGGGGCGGCCGAGCAGTACTTC
TRBJ2-1 | TRBV7-2 | - | TRBD2 | CASSPPGPKEREGLGEQFF | TGTGCCAGCAGTCCCCCCGGCCCCAAGGAGCGGGAGGGCCTTGGTGAGCAGTTCTTC
TRBJ1-4 | TRBV10-2 | few | TRBD1 | CASGGTGGYEKLFF | TGCGCCAGCGGTGGGACAGGGGGCTATGAAAAACTGTTTTTT
TRBJ2-1 | TRBV28 | - | TRBD1 | CASSLATGVYNEQFF | TGTGCCAGCAGTTTAGCGACAGGGGTATACAATGAGCAGTTCTTC
TRBJ2-7 | TRBV5-5 | few | - | CASSSTGYSYEQYF | TGTGCCAGCAGCTCAACAGGTTACTCCTACGAGCAGTACTTC
TRBJ1-2 | TRBV4-2 | - | TRBD1 | CASSSGQNYGYTF | TGTGCCAGCAGCTCGGGACAGAACTATGGCTACACCTTC
TRBJ2-7 | TRBV13 | - | - | CASSLGSLYEQYF | TGTGCCAGCAGCTTAGGGAGTCTCTACGAGCAGTACTTC
TRBJ1-6 | TRBV4-1 | - | - | CASSQGPFQDNSPLHF | TGCGCCAGCAGCCAAGGCCCGTTCCAGGATAATTCACCCCTCCACTTT